This record looks at one T cell receptor (beta chain) sequence and its context. The antigen it binds to is not known. There are no base qualities to consult, and no much larger clone falls within one base. Participants in the prospective study were enrolled through a virtual design, were aged roughly 18 to 100 years, and lived in under 25 United States geographic areas. In the prospective study, cohorts were assigned on the basis of participant-reported clinical history obtained from a screening survey and a study questionnaire. ImmuneRACE Cohort 3 recovered participants were defined by two consecutive negative NP/OP PCR tests, healthcare professional clearance, or symptom resolution. Each participant in the prospective study had whole blood, serum and a nasopharyngeal or oropharyngeal swab collected by mobile phlebotomists. Over an approximately two-month period, participants in the prospective study had the option of providing additional blood draws and questionnaires. Blood samples from the prospective study were shipped frozen or at room temperature prior to DNA extraction.

This sample is drawn from a study of blood T cell repertoires in COVID-19 (dated by TCRdb to 2020 to 2021). The study in broad terms: Samples covering the acute and convalescent phases of COVID-19 were provided by collaborators in the United States, Italy and Spain. The prospective study material was composed of cDNA or gDNA derived from T cells, B-cell-depleted T cells, or PBMCs. Deeply sampled blood TCRbeta repertoires from subjects exposed to, actively infected with, or recovered from COVID-19 were included in the dataset. A freely available public database, intended as a resource for researchers studying the immune response to SARS-CoV-2, is where the repertoires were released. The samples were drawn from two sources: the first 160 participants of the ongoing ImmuneRACE study, and 1,200 or so subjects contributed by 6 global collaborators. Sample metadata almost always included a de-identified subject ID, COVID-19 status, age in years and sex. Where available, HLA class I and class II types were obtained from metadata supplied by the sample provider rather than from assay-based typing. The paper as a whole reports these results and caveats: How much clinical and demographic metadata was included differed by source and by participant, and the metadata was provided uncurated.

TCRbeta CDR3 regions were amplified from genomic DNA using the immunoSEQ Assay, a bias-controlled multiplex PCR. The paper's processing steps were these. Nucleated cell counts per sample were estimated from amplification of reference gene primers within the assay. To quantify the absolute abundance of each unique TCRbeta CDR3 rearrangement, sequence reads were collapsed and filtered. For each sample, productive Simpson clonality was calculated as the square root of Simpson's diversity index over productive rearrangements. This is the immuneACCESS table as TCRdb keeps it, with only in-frame sequences that have V and J called. A part of the clones is gone; compared with another copy, unresolved V genes explain less than half, and the rest is unexplained. V, J and clone size derive from that table, while D and trimming were established from the DNA sequence. The sample table lists 200,000 to 250,000 clones, 82% of them with a count of one. The ten largest clones capture more than 3% of the sample.

Via the germline V gene, CDR1 is SGHRS and CDR2 YFSETQ. Relative to germline, V is missing 4 bases and J is missing 7 bases, with 11 bases of the junction outside any gene match. The CDR3 spans 15 residues, from the cysteine through the phenylalanine. Of the read, only the CDR3 DNA is kept; its 45 bases are in frame from base 1. The sequenced material came from PBMCs or T cells enriched from blood (not recorded which). This sequence was found in a woman aged 60-75 years who had recovered from COVID-19. The chain is encoded by TRBV5-1 joined to TRBJ2-1; 7 bases in the junction line up with TRBD2. The CDR3: CASSPTFAGVNEQFF. In nucleotides, the sequence is TGCGCCAGCAGCCCAACTTTCGCGGGGGTTAATGAGCAGTTCTTC.